The rows below give T cell receptor beta chains drawn from one sample of a study of shared clonotypes between healthy human individuals. The method was immunoSEQ multiplex PCR; TCRdb's version includes in-frame clones alone and lacks a portion of them. The sample includes about 2 million clones, approximately 95% seen only once; the top ten take approximately 1.2%. Sequenced material: naive CD8+ T cells sorted from blood. The source of these receptors is a young man in good health. The CDR3 runs from the conserved cysteine through the conserved F or W. Fields, in order: V gene, clone size, J gene, CDR3 protein. Size values are once, few and many counts, or a class for expanded clones, and some rows have none.

TRBV28,-,TRBJ2-1,CASSLTGTSGGRDEQFF
TRBV5-6,-,TRBJ2-2,CASSLGLAGGAGELFF
TRBV4-1,-,TRBJ2-7,CASSQVFETSSYEQYF
TRBV7-8,-,TRBJ2-1,CASSLALGLAGGNEQFF
TRBV5-6,-,TRBJ2-7,CASSLGRSYEQYF
TRBV4-1,-,TRBJ1-1,CASSQGRTGGNTEAFF
TRBV4-1,-,TRBJ2-7,CASSQVGRDYEQYF
TRBV6-1,-,-,CASHSGTVTYEQYF
TRBV28,-,TRBJ1-2,CASSKDSRPGGYTF
TRBV5-1,-,TRBJ2-7,CASSPDGWEQYF
TRBV13,-,TRBJ1-3,CASSSSLSGNTIYF
TRBV5-1,-,TRBJ2-7,CASSSDFSGFYEQYF
TRBV7-9,-,TRBJ2-7,CASSLDTSLMYEQYF
TRBV7-9,-,TRBJ1-4,CASSLLDRGRANEKLFF
TRBV6-1,-,TRBJ2-1,CASVRMDPLDHEQFF
TRBV27,-,TRBJ2-3,CASSSTDTQYF
TRBV27,-,TRBJ1-1,CASSSNREDTEAFF
TRBV30,-,TRBJ2-2,CAWSEGIRQGAGELFF
TRBV7-9,once,TRBJ1-1,CASSLLGNTEAFF
TRBV7-9,-,TRBJ2-7,CASSLGGYPYEQYF
TRBV7-2,-,TRBJ1-6,CASSLEVGTGVGSPLHF
TRBV6-6,-,TRBJ2-5,CASSYYTSGQETQYF
TRBV25-1,-,TRBJ2-7,CASSQGPYEQYF
TRBV11-2,-,TRBJ2-3,CASSLDSGASFLTDTQYF
TRBV7-9,once,TRBJ2-1,CASSGLAGGPGSYNEQFF
TRBV6-6,-,TRBJ2-7,CASGTGFHEQYF
TRBV4-1,-,TRBJ2-1,CASSQEPSSTEQFF
TRBV4-2,few,TRBJ1-1,CASSQDEGNTEAFF
TRBV7-8,-,TRBJ2-3,CASSLGTSPDTQYF
TRBV4-1,-,TRBJ2-7,CASSLTGGYEQYF
TRBV2,-,TRBJ2-7,CASMAGTLDEQYF
TRBV4-1,-,TRBJ1-6,CASRTGPTTASPLHF
TRBV7-2,-,TRBJ1-5,CASSLWGNSNQPQHF
TRBV27,-,TRBJ2-7,CASSLSVERRAYEQYF
TRBV7-9,-,TRBJ1-2,CASSPRDATGTGENYGYTF
TRBV28,-,TRBJ2-2,CASSTLDRLESSTGELFF
TRBV6-5,once,TRBJ1-2,CASSYTRTGGDGYTF
TRBV27,-,TRBJ2-1,CASRPSTSSSYNEQFF
TRBV11-2,-,TRBJ2-1,CASSLLAGGPVAEQFF
TRBV10-2,-,TRBJ2-3,CASSQSGTDTQYF
TRBV10-2,-,TRBJ2-7,CASTLGLTYEQYF
TRBV4-1,-,TRBJ2-7,CASSQGGDIYEQYF
TRBV6-1,-,TRBJ1-1,CASSQAGGYTEAFF
TRBV7-9,-,TRBJ2-7,CASGGLAGIDSYEQYF
TRBV10-3,-,TRBJ2-1,CAISESVGTSGYNEQFF
TRBV2,-,TRBJ1-4,CASSEGELDATNEKLFF
TRBV29-1,-,TRBJ2-7,CSVEERDRGLNEQYF
TRBV11-2,-,TRBJ2-2,CASSLYSVTSNTGELFF
TRBV9,-,TRBJ2-5,CASSVAAAQETQYF
TRBV6-1,-,TRBJ2-5,CASSEDQETQYF
TRBV4-1,-,TRBJ1-6,CASSQEGTSLHF
TRBV11-2,few,TRBJ1-2,CASSLQYRQGHGYTF
TRBV23-1,once,TRBJ1-1,CASSQSAGNTEAFF
TRBV5-5,-,TRBJ2-7,CASSTGGEGYEQYF